These T cell receptor beta chains were read from a single sample in a study of PD-1 blockade in classical Hodgkin lymphoma. Method: immunoSEQ multiplex PCR; TCRdb's copy keeps in-frame clones and lacks some. The table has over 60,000 clones, 93% seen once. Sequencing used peripheral blood mononuclear cells (PBMCs). The receptor set was obtained from a human donor with classical Hodgkin lymphoma. The CDR3 runs from the conserved cysteine through the conserved F or W. D genes are given only for firm matches.

d_call: TRBD1; v_call: TRBV5-1; j_call: TRBJ1-1; cdr3_aa: CASSGLTGPGEAFF; cdr3_nt: TGCGCCAGCAGCGGCCTGACAGGGCCCGGTGAAGCTTTCTTT
d_call: NA; v_call: TRBV6-1; j_call: TRBJ2-5; cdr3_aa: CASSEIWISAETQYF; cdr3_nt: TGTGCCAGCAGTGAAATTTGGATAAGCGCGGAGACCCAGTACTTC
d_call: NA; v_call: TRBV19; j_call: TRBJ1-1; cdr3_aa: CASSPRGNTEAFF; cdr3_nt: TGTGCCAGTAGCCCCAGGGGGAACACTGAAGCTTTCTTT
d_call: TRBD1; v_call: TRBV6-6; j_call: TRBJ2-1; cdr3_aa: CASSYSGSTDREFF; cdr3_nt: TGTGCCAGCAGTTACTCGGGTTCAACGGACAGGGAGTTCTTC
d_call: TRBD1; v_call: TRBV6-5; j_call: TRBJ1-2; cdr3_aa: CASRRDRGFFYGYTF; cdr3_nt: TGTGCCAGCAGACGAGACAGGGGGTTCTTCTATGGCTACACCTTC
d_call: TRBD2; v_call: TRBV7-9; j_call: TRBJ2-2; cdr3_aa: CASSFPPGTSGIGELFF; cdr3_nt: TGTGCCAGCAGCTTTCCGCCTGGGACTAGCGGTATCGGGGAGCTGTTTTTT
d_call: NA; v_call: TRBV28; j_call: TRBJ1-4; cdr3_aa: CASSYTFEKLFF; cdr3_nt: TGTGCCAGCAGTTACACCTTTGAAAAACTGTTTTTT
d_call: NA; v_call: TRBV18; j_call: TRBJ1-1; cdr3_aa: CASSSRQENTEAFF; cdr3_nt: TGTGCCAGCTCATCTAGACAGGAAAACACTGAAGCTTTCTTT
d_call: NA; v_call: TRBV30; j_call: TRBJ1-2; cdr3_aa: CAWSSGANYGYTF; cdr3_nt: TGTGCCTGGTCCTCCGGCGCTAACTATGGCTACACCTTC
d_call: NA; v_call: TRBV19; j_call: TRBJ2-5; cdr3_aa: CASSIGARLGTQYF; cdr3_nt: TGTGCCAGTAGTATAGGGGCCCGTTTGGGGACCCAGTACTTC
d_call: NA; v_call: TRBV5-6; j_call: TRBJ2-7; cdr3_aa: CASSNRHYSYEQYF; cdr3_nt: TGTGCCAGCAGCAATAGACATTACTCCTACGAGCAGTACTTC
d_call: NA; v_call: TRBV19; j_call: TRBJ2-7; cdr3_aa: CASSIGPGSYEQYF; cdr3_nt: TGTGCCAGTAGTATAGGGCCGGGCTCCTACGAGCAGTACTTC
d_call: NA; v_call: TRBV10-1; j_call: TRBJ2-3; cdr3_aa: CASSAAGRPEKDTQYF; cdr3_nt: TGCGCCAGCAGCGCAGCGGGCCGACCCGAGAAGGATACGCAGTATTTT
d_call: NA; v_call: TRBV6-6; j_call: TRBJ1-4; cdr3_aa: CASSYEGTRRNEKLFF; cdr3_nt: TGTGCCAGCAGTTACGAAGGTACTCGGCGAAATGAAAAACTGTTTTTT
d_call: TRBD2; v_call: TRBV7-9; j_call: TRBJ2-3; cdr3_aa: CASSFFAGGPTQYF; cdr3_nt: TGTGCCAGCAGCTTTTTTGCGGGGGGGCCTACGCAGTATTTT
d_call: NA; v_call: TRBV5-1; j_call: TRBJ1-5; cdr3_aa: CASSFEVNQPQHF; cdr3_nt: TGCGCCAGCAGCTTTGAGGTCAATCAGCCCCAGCATTTT
d_call: NA; v_call: TRBV27; j_call: TRBJ2-5; cdr3_aa: CASTSLGETQYF; cdr3_nt: TGTGCCAGCACCTCCCTTGGAGAGACCCAGTACTTC
d_call: NA; v_call: TRBV7-2; j_call: TRBJ2-1; cdr3_aa: CASSAPRGGSYNEQFF; cdr3_nt: TGTGCCAGCAGCGCCCCTAGGGGGGGCTCCTACAATGAGCAGTTCTTC
d_call: NA; v_call: TRBV2; j_call: TRBJ1-1; cdr3_aa: CASSREGNTEAFF; cdr3_nt: TGTGCCAGCAGTAGGGAGGGGAACACTGAAGCTTTCTTT